What follows describes a single T cell receptor beta chain. Antigen: not known. The CDR3 contains 11 residues. Germline values: CDR1 SGHDT, CDR2 YYEEEE. V was clipped by 0 bases and J by 8 bases, with 5 bases between them. The sample is drawn from a study of cytomegalovirus exposure and HLA in healthy donors. For the study at large: Researchers previously reported finding fewer than 140 million unique TCR beta sequences from 170 million or so T cells. Study conclusions and caveats: A classifier reportedly called cytomegalovirus status with high sensitivity and specificity. TCR beta V- and J-gene trimming was later associated with a missense DCLRE1C variant. TCR association rates varied by HLA locus in a later analysis, with DRB1 highest and HLA-C lowest.

The PCR used 60 Vbeta and 13 Jbeta primers. Measured with immunoSEQ multiplex PCR; TCRdb has only the in-frame clones, and not every one. The table lists roughly 190,000 clones, less than 85% of them singletons, with roughly 1.5% in the top ten. The chain combines TRBV5-6 with TRBJ1-2; D ambiguous. Sequenced: PBMCs. This sequence originates from a girl aged 5 to 17 in good health and CMV-seropositive. In DNA form, the CDR3 reads TGTGCCAGCAGCTTGGGGAGCGGCTACACCTTC. This sequence encodes CASSLGSGYTF.